What follows are 4 T cell receptor beta chains derived from one specimen sequenced in a study of cytotoxic CD8 clonotypes in ibrutinib-treated CLL. Sequenced by immunoSEQ multiplex PCR; TCRdb stores in-frame clones only, minus some. The sample holds over 95,000 clones, approximately 58% seen once. The source material was PBMCs, sampled after 24 months of ibrutinib treatment. These receptors originate from a human donor with chronic lymphocytic leukemia.

This clone was found a few times. The J gene is TRBJ2-7, the V gene TRBV7-3; D is possibly TRBD2 (5 bases). Trimming pared 5 bases from V and 6 bases from J, leaving 14 bases between. The germline gives CDR1 SGHTA, CDR2 FQGTGA. The CDR3 is 13 amino acids. For the CDR3, the DNA is TGTGCCAGCAGCCCCCGGGGAAACGGCGAGCAGTACTTC. It yields the protein CASSPRGNGEQYF.

V is TRBV12-5 and J is TRBJ1-2; 9 bases fit TRBD1. With V trimmed by 5 bases and J by 2 bases, 12 bases remained unmatched. The germline gives CDR1 LGHNT, CDR2 FRNRAP. The CDR3 has 17 residues. DNA of the CDR3: TGTGCTAGTGGTCCGGGACAGGGCCCTGTCGAGAACTATGGCTACACCTTC. Its translation: CASGPGQGPVENYGYTF.

The chain is built from TRBV18 and TRBJ2-1; TRBD2 matches at 11 bases. The CDR3 is 15 residues long. The germline V gene encodes CDR1 KGHSH and CDR2 LQKENI. Trimming took 3 bases from V and 7 from J; bases not matched to a gene: 5. CDR3 protein: CASSPGLAGPNEQFF. CDR3 in DNA: TGTGCCAGCTCACCCGGACTAGCGGGCCCGAATGAGCAGTTCTTC.

V usage is TRBV5-6 and J usage is TRBJ2-7; a possible D gene is TRBD1 (5 bases). Trimming removed 6 bases from V and 2 bases from J, with 18 bases in between. The CDR3 extends over 15 amino acids. CDR1 and CDR2 (germline): SGHDT, YYEEEE. CDR3 loop: CASTVDSRPTYEQYF. The CDR3 nucleotides read TGTGCCAGCACCGTTGACAGTCGCCCTACCTACGAGCAGTACTTC.